Shown below are 2 T cell receptor beta chains from a single sample sequenced in a study of blood T cell repertoires in COVID-19. Using immunoSEQ multiplex PCR, the repertoire was profiled, and TCRdb retains in-frame clones only, with some absent. The table shows approximately 350,000 clones, with roughly nine tenths occurring only once. Input material: peripheral blood. Source of these receptors: a man aged 35-49 years with acute or convalescent COVID-19.

This rearrangement joins TRBV9 to TRBJ2-2, with a weak D call TRBD2 (6 bases). The CDR3 has 16 amino acids. Trimming pared 0 bases from V and 3 bases from J, leaving 12 bases between. The germline gives CDR1 SGDLS, CDR2 YYNGEE. The CDR3 is CASSVDSGLYTGELFF. The CDR3, as DNA: TGTGCCAGCAGCGTAGACTCCGGACTATACACCGGGGAGCTGTTTTTT. Together with reference TRBV9 and TRBJ2-2, the CDR3 gives the full variable domain: DSGVTQTPKHLITATGQRVTLRCSPRSGDLSVYWYQQSLDQGLQFLIQYYNGEERAKGNILERFSAQQFPDLHSELNLSSLELGDSALYFCASSVDSGLYTGELFFGEGSRLTVL.

J is TRBJ2-1 and V is TRBV7-9; D possibly corresponds to TRBD1 (6 bases). Trimming took 5 bases from V and 8 from J, leaving 16 bases between them. Germline V lookup: CDR1 SEHNR, CDR2 FQNEAQ (reference sequence). CDR3 length equals 14 residues. The CDR3 reads CASSLLGQFHEQFF. The CDR3 DNA reads as TGTGCCAGCAGCCTCCTAGGACAGTTCCATGAGCAGTTCTTC.